This T cell receptor (beta chain) comes out of a study of human T cells and chemical hapten exposure. Findings and limits, study-wide: Expanded TCRs formed significantly more large CDR3 similarity clusters than controls.

Time point noted: pre-sensitization, week 0. Noted treatment: therapeutic diphenylcyclopropenone sensitization with weekly scalp DPC. On this clonotype itself: Its specificity is unknown.

Trimming cost V 1 base and J 2 bases, with 14 bases left between them. CDR3 length: 16 residues. CDR1 is LGHNA and CDR2 is YNFKEQ in the germline V gene. TCRdb redid the calling of the RACE reads with MiXCR, one entry per CDR3 protein. Among fewer than 60,000 distinct CDR3 sequences listed, about 10% were seen once. The origin of this receptor is a woman in her 40s with alopecia areata. Some clones in this sample may be carry-over from other donors' samples. Sequenced here: whole blood, sampled in connection with sensitization to the hapten diphenylcyclopropenone (DPC). The chain is built from TRBV4-2 and TRBJ1-1; no definite D call. The CDR3 loop reads CASSQVGSTANTEAFF. CDR3 sequence (DNA): TGTGCCAGCAGCCAAGTTGGCAGTACGGCTAACACTGAAGCTTTCTTT.